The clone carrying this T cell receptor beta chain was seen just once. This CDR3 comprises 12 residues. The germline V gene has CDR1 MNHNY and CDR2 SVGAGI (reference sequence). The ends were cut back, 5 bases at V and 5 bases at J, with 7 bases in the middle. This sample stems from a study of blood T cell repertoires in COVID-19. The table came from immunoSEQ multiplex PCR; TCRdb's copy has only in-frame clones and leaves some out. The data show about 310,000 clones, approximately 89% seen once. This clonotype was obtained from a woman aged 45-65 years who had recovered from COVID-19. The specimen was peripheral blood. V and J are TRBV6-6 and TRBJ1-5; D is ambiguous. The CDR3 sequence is CASSIQDQPQHF. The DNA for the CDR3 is TGTGCCAGCAGTATCCAGGATCAGCCCCAGCATTTT.